One and the same sample provided the 26 T cell receptor beta chains below, sequenced in a study of identifying expanded T cells in peripheral blood (dated by TCRdb to the late 2010s). The library was prepared using the immunoSEQ multiplex PCR assay. What TCRdb holds here is the immuneACCESS table cut down to in-frame rearrangements. Part of the clones is not present; checked against another copy, under half of the missing clones reflect an unresolved V gene, and the others are unexplained. This sample holds tens of thousands of clones; 88% were observed only once. The leading ten clones occupy approximately 5.2% of the sample. The sequencing sample was made of blood. These receptors were taken from a person aged 18 to 70 in good health.

This chain joins TRBV29-1 and TRBJ1-2, with TRBD1 matching 8 bases. The CDR3 covers 14 residues. Germline CDR1 is SQVTM and CDR2 is ANQGSEA. The trim removed 3 bases at V and 5 bases at J, leaving 8 bases unmatched. The CDR3 DNA reads as TGCAGCGTTGATAGCGAGGGACAGGCGTATGGCTACACCTTC. This gives the protein CSVDSEGQAYGYTF. Supplemented by reference TRBV29-1 and TRBJ1-2, the full variable domain reads SAVISQKPSRDICQRGTSLTIQCQVDSQVTMMFWYRQQPGQSLTLIATANQGSEATYESGFVIDKFPISRPNLTFSTLTVSNMSPEDSSIYLCSVDSEGQAYGYTFGSGTRLTVV.

This chain uses TRBV5-4 with TRBJ1-1; 8 nucleotides match TRBD1. This CDR3 region has 17 residues. With V trimmed by 0 bases and J by 4 bases, 11 bases remained unmatched. Per germline, CDR1 SGHNT and CDR2 YYREEE (reference sequence). The chain's CDR3 is CASSLGRTGMVGTEAFF. The CDR3 coding sequence is TGTGCCAGCAGCTTGGGACGGACAGGGATGGTGGGCACTGAAGCTTTCTTT.

The chain is built from TRBV2 and TRBJ2-1, with D unresolved. Between the trimmed V and J ends, which lost 4 bases and 14 bases, there was a span of 12 bases. CDR1 and CDR2 from the germline V gene are SNHLY and FYNNEI. CDR3 length: 11 amino acids. CDR3 residues: CASSVDPREFF. DNA for the CDR3: TGTGCCAGCAGTGTGGACCCAAGGGAGTTCTTC.

In this sample, this clone turned up once. CDR3 loop: CASSSRTVEKLFF. For the CDR3, the DNA is TGTGCCAGCAGCTCAAGGACTGTTGAAAAACTGTTTTTT. This chain connects TRBV7-9 to TRBJ1-4, with D unclear. Germline V CDR1 and CDR2: SEHNR, FQNEAQ (reference sequence). The CDR3 consists of 13 residues. The V end was cut by 4 bases, the J end by 7 bases, with 10 bases between.

J is TRBJ1-1 and V is TRBV7-9; maybe TRBD1 (6 bases). V was trimmed by 6 bases and J by 8 bases, leaving 19 bases between them. The V gene's germline CDR1 is SEHNR and CDR2 FQNEAQ (reference sequence). The CDR3 loop spans 14 amino acids. The CDR3 region has the DNA TGTGCCAGCAGGGAATCACAGGGTATAGGGGAAGCTTTCTTT. Translated: CASRESQGIGEAFF.

This chain joins TRBV7-2 and TRBJ1-5; 10 bases fit TRBD1. Germline V gene data show CDR1 as SGHTA and CDR2 as FQGNSA. The CDR3 consists of 15 residues. V shed 4 bases and J 8 bases; nucleotides not matched to a gene: 8. For the CDR3, the DNA is TGTGCCAGCAGCTGGGACCGGGACAGGGGAGAGCCCCAGCATTTT. Translated, it gives CASSWDRDRGEPQHF.

This chain joins TRBV4-1 and TRBJ1-1; 11 nucleotides agree with TRBD1. This CDR3 has 15 amino acids. J was trimmed by 1 base and V by 4 bases; bases with no gene match: 2. Germline CDR1 and CDR2: MGHRA and YSYEKL. CDR3 amino acids: CASSRGTGGNTEAFF. The DNA for the CDR3 is TGCGCCAGCAGCCGCGGGACAGGGGGGAACACTGAAGCTTTCTTT.

This chain connects TRBV29-1 to TRBJ1-4, with D hard to call. The V gene lost 6 bases and the J gene lost 7 bases, with 9 bases spanning the gap. The CDR3 has 11 amino acids. The germline V gene has CDR1 SQVTM and CDR2 ANQGSEA. The CDR3 reads CSVMTSEKLFF. The CDR3, as DNA: TGCAGCGTGATGACGAGTGAAAAACTGTTTTTT.

The chain has TRBV29-1 and TRBJ2-4, with 9 bases lining up with TRBD2. Germline lookup yields CDR1 SQVTM and CDR2 ANQGSEA. This CDR3 comprises 18 residues. Trimming cost V 1 base and J 0 bases; bases outside gene matches: 10. This CDR3 is CSVEGSWGTSRAKNIQYF. CDR3 DNA sequence: TGCAGCGTTGAAGGATCTTGGGGGACTAGCCGAGCCAAAAACATTCAGTACTTC.

This chain joins TRBV27 and TRBJ2-3; D not resolved. Between the trimmed V and J ends, which lost 2 bases and 0 bases, there was a span of 12 bases. Germline V gene data show CDR1 as MNHEY and CDR2 as SMNVEV (reference sequence). The length of the CDR3 is 16 residues. For the CDR3, the DNA is TGTGCCAGCAGTTTAATGGTGTCTTCAAGCACAGATACGCAGTATTTT. The encoded protein is CASSLMVSSSTDTQYF.

Only a few counts were recorded for this clone. This sequence joins TRBV9 and TRBJ1-5; 7 bases are shared with TRBD1. Germline-derived CDR1 and CDR2 are SGDLS and YYNGEE. Trimming cost V 4 bases and J 6 bases; bases outside gene matches: 10. The CDR3 spans 15 residues. This chain's CDR3 is CASSIDTGAGQPQHF. The CDR3 bases are TGTGCCAGCAGCATCGACACAGGGGCAGGTCAGCCCCAGCATTTT.

The rearrangement links TRBV5-1 to TRBJ2-3; 7 positions agree with TRBD1. The J segment lost 4 bases and the V segment lost 5 bases, leaving 10 bases of the junction unmatched. There are 15 residues in the CDR3. In germline, CDR1 is SGHRS, CDR2 YFSETQ. CDR3 DNA: TGCGCCAGCAGTGCCGGGACAGCGTGGTCAGATACGCAGTATTTT. Protein sequence: CASSAGTAWSDTQYF.

The V and J genes are TRBV14 and TRBJ2-1, with 12 bases matching TRBD2. The J segment lost 4 bases and the V segment lost 4 bases, leaving 8 bases of the junction unmatched. The V gene's germline CDR1 is SGHDN and CDR2 FVKESK. The CDR3 has 17 amino acids. This chain's CDR3 is CASSPLLGTSGYNEQFF. For the CDR3, the DNA is TGTGCCAGCAGCCCCCTGCTCGGGACTAGCGGGTACAATGAGCAGTTCTTC.

The chain combines TRBV28 with TRBJ1-4, with 8 bases matching TRBD1. Germline values: CDR1 MDHEN, CDR2 SYDVKM. The V segment lost 6 bases and the J segment 8 bases; nucleotides outside the gene matches: 8. The CDR3 spans 14 residues. In nucleotides, the CDR3 is TGTGCCAGCAGGCCCAGGACAGGGTTGGAAAAACTGTTTTTT. As protein: CASRPRTGLEKLFF.

The sample holds one count of this clone. J is TRBJ1-2 and V is TRBV9; D not certain. The V end lost 0 bases, the J end lost 7 bases, and 13 bases lay between the germline ends. Germline values: CDR1 SGDLS, CDR2 YYNGEE. This CDR3 region has 14 residues. CDR3 sequence reads: CASSVEAGWVGYTF. The CDR3 DNA follows: TGTGCCAGCAGCGTAGAGGCAGGTTGGGTTGGCTACACCTTC.

The chain is built from TRBV19 and TRBJ1-6, with 9 bases lining up with TRBD1. Germline CDR1 and CDR2: LNHDA and SQIVND (reference sequence). The junction had 5 bases not matched to a gene; V was cut back by 8 bases and J by 0 bases. The CDR3 length is 16 residues. The CDR3 is CASRTGGSSYNSPLHF. Written as DNA, the CDR3 is TGTGCCAGTCGAACAGGGGGCAGCTCCTATAATTCACCCCTCCACTTT.

V is TRBV29-1 and J is TRBJ1-4; D is unresolved. Per the germline V gene, CDR1 is SQVTM and CDR2 is ANQGSEA. This CDR3 has 13 amino acids. Between the trimmed V and J ends, which lost 2 bases and 5 bases, there was a span of 9 bases. CDR3 nucleotide sequence: TGCAGCGTTGAAACAGACCAGAATGAAAAACTGTTTTTT. Translated, it gives CSVETDQNEKLFF.

The table lists this clone with a few counts. The genes are TRBV7-9 and TRBJ1-6, with D perhaps TRBD1 (5 bases). The CDR3 has 14 amino acids. Per the germline V gene, CDR1 is SEHNR and CDR2 is FQNEAQ (reference sequence). V shed 6 bases and J shed 6 bases, with 12 bases lying between them. CDR3 nucleotide sequence: TGTGCCAGCAGTCGCGACAGAATTAATTCACCCCTCCACTTT. Protein sequence: CASSRDRINSPLHF.

The chain carries TRBV7-9 and TRBJ1-2; D not resolved. Germline CDR1 reads SEHNR; CDR2 reads FQNEAQ (reference sequence). The CDR3 totals 14 residues. V dropped 2 bases and J dropped 5 bases, with 12 bases sitting between them. CDR3 region: CASSLNEGPYGYTF. CDR3 coding DNA: TGTGCCAGCAGCTTAAATGAGGGCCCTTATGGCTACACCTTC.

The chain recombines TRBV29-1 with TRBJ1-2, with TRBD1 matching 10 bases. Germline-derived CDR1 and CDR2 are SQVTM and ANQGSEA. This CDR3 contains 16 residues. With V trimmed by 5 bases and J by 8 bases, 17 bases remained unmatched. The chain's CDR3 is CSVQTGQGIIGRGYTF. The CDR3 DNA sequence: TGCAGCGTTCAAACGGGACAGGGGATAATCGGGCGCGGCTACACCTTC.

The rearrangement links TRBV6-1 to TRBJ2-3, with 13 bases fitting TRBD2. The CDR3 consists of 18 residues. CDR1 and CDR2 (germline): MNHNS, SASEGT. V lost 7 bases and J lost 2; bases outside the gene matches: 12. The CDR3: CASTDGLTSGRTTDTQYF. DNA for the CDR3: TGTGCCAGCACTGATGGGTTGACTAGCGGGAGGACCACAGATACGCAGTATTTT.

The sample holds one count of this clone. The V call is TRBV2, the J call TRBJ2-5; unclear D gene. This CDR3 comprises 11 residues. The germline CDR1 and CDR2 sequences are SNHLY and FYNNEI. V shed 6 bases and J shed 2 bases, with 4 bases lying between them. The CDR3 region is CASSEQETQYF. CDR3 DNA sequence: TGTGCCAGCAGCGAGCAAGAGACCCAGTACTTC.

The genes are TRBV27 and TRBJ2-1, with 8 nucleotides matching TRBD1. CDR3 size: 16 residues. Germline assignment: CDR1 MNHEY and CDR2 SMNVEV (reference sequence). With 4 bases clipped from V and 7 bases from J, the junction kept 12 bases outside the gene matches. The CDR3 loop is CASSSVKRDRWNEQFF. For the CDR3, the DNA is TGTGCCAGCAGTTCGGTAAAACGGGACAGGTGGAATGAGCAGTTCTTC.

The V call is TRBV4-2, the J call TRBJ1-3; 7 bases align to TRBD1. In germline, CDR1 is LGHNA, CDR2 YNFKEQ. The CDR3 loop spans 16 amino acids. Trimming cost V 3 bases and J 2 bases; bases outside gene matches: 7. CDR3 bases: TGTGCCAGCAGCCAGGGACAGTCGGCGGCTGGAAACACCATATATTTT. This gives the protein CASSQGQSAAGNTIYF.

CDR3 bases: TGTGCCAGCAGACCATTAGCGGGGGGGACAGATACGCAGTATTTT. Translated, it gives CASRPLAGGTDTQYF. The chain combines TRBV6-1 with TRBJ2-3, with 11 bases identical to TRBD2. V was clipped by 6 bases and J by 3 bases; unmatched bases: 5. CDR1 is MNHNS, CDR2 SASEGT, per germline. The CDR3 runs 15 residues.

The chain is built from TRBV9 and TRBJ2-3, with 13 bases identical to TRBD2. Losses at the gene ends were 0 bases for V and 3 bases for J; bases not matched to a gene: 4. Germline V gene lookup returns CDR1 SGDLS and CDR2 YYNGEE. CDR3 size: 17 residues. The CDR3 coding sequence is TGTGCCAGCAGCGTAGGGACTAGCGGGAGAGGGACAGATACGCAGTATTTT. Protein: CASSVGTSGRGTDTQYF. Together with reference TRBV9 and TRBJ2-3, the CDR3 gives the full variable domain: DSGVTQTPKHLITATGQRVTLRCSPRSGDLSVYWYQQSLDQGLQFLIQYYNGEERAKGNILERFSAQQFPDLHSELNLSSLELGDSALYFCASSVGTSGRGTDTQYFGPGTRLTVL.